The 17 T cell receptor beta chains in this list originate from one sample, sequenced in a study of T cells after posttransplantation cyclophosphamide. The naive gate required viable CD3+CD4+ or CD3+CD8+ cells with CCR7+CD45RA+CD45RO-CD95-CD27+CD28+ phenotype. Method: immunoSEQ multiplex PCR; TCRdb's copy keeps in-frame clones and lacks some. Of roughly 30,000 clones listed, 91% are singletons. The sequenced sample was naive CD4+ T cells sorted from blood. Receptor source: a man younger than 45 in good health and a related stem cell transplant donor.

The chain carries TRBV25-1 and TRBJ1-6; no clear D gene. The CDR3 is made up of 14 amino acids. V was pared by 3 bases and J by 5 bases, with 8 bases between. The germline V gene has CDR1 MGHDK and CDR2 SYGVNS. The CDR3 region is CASSDTKDNSPLHF. The CDR3 bases are TGTGCCAGCAGTGATACTAAAGATAATTCACCCCTCCACTTT.

Worth noting for this clone: In the same sample, other DNA sequences code for this CDR3. The rearrangement uses TRBV19 and TRBJ1-2; 7 positions agree with TRBD1. V lost 1 base and J lost 3; bases outside the gene matches: 5. Germline values: CDR1 LNHDA, CDR2 SQIVND (reference sequence). This CDR3 region has 15 residues. CDR3 loop: CASSIGGQDYYGYTF. The CDR3, as DNA: TGTGCCAGTAGTATAGGAGGACAGGACTACTATGGCTACACCTTC.

This chain uses TRBV23-1 with TRBJ1-5; tentatively, D is TRBD1 (5 bases). TRBV23-1 is labeled an ORF, and its function is uncertain. Trimming cost V 2 bases and J 6 bases, with 8 bases left between them. The CDR3 length is 13 residues. CDR3 DNA: TGCGCCAGCAGTCAACAGGGCTGTCAGCCCCAGCATTTT. Its protein is CASSQQGCQPQHF.

The J gene is TRBJ1-4, the V gene TRBV19; 7 bases agree with TRBD1. After removal of 9 bases from V and 7 bases from J, the junction contained 17 bases not matched to a gene. Germline-derived CDR1 and CDR2 are LNHDA and SQIVND (reference sequence). The CDR3 contains 16 residues. CDR3 region: CASESPRQGRFEKLFF. The DNA of the CDR3 is TGTGCCAGCGAGTCCCCCAGACAGGGACGATTTGAAAAACTGTTTTTT. Complete variable domain (other parts from reference TRBV19 and TRBJ1-4): DGGITQSPKYLFRKEGQNVTLSCEQNLNHDAMYWYRQDPGQGLRLIYYSQIVNDFQKGDIAEGYSVSREKKESFPLTVTSAQKNPTAFYLCASESPRQGRFEKLFFGSGTQLSVL.

The chain links TRBV6-1 to TRBJ1-2; D is unclear. This CDR3 comprises 15 residues. Trimming shortened V by 0 bases and J by 5 bases, and 13 bases separated the two germline ends. CDR1 is MNHNS, CDR2 SASEGT, per germline. The CDR3 reads CASSEALHEVYGYTF. The DNA of the CDR3 is TGTGCCAGCAGTGAAGCGCTTCACGAGGTTTATGGCTACACCTTC.

This clone came up once. This sequence joins TRBV5-4 and TRBJ1-5; the D is unclear. Germline CDR1 reads SGHNT; CDR2 reads YYREEE (reference sequence). Trimming removed 0 bases at V and 2 bases at J, with 3 bases between. This CDR3 is 13 amino acids long. CDR3 coding DNA: TGTGCCAGCAGCTTGGCTGGCAATCAGCCCCAGCATTTT. Its protein product is CASSLAGNQPQHF.

The chain joins TRBV19 to TRBJ2-2; D unresolved. This CDR3 region has 14 residues. Germline-derived CDR1 and CDR2 are LNHDA and SQIVND (reference sequence). Trimming removed 1 base at V and 2 bases at J, with 5 bases between. The DNA of the CDR3 is TGTGCCAGTAGTATAGCACTTAACACCGGGGAGCTGTTTTTT. It is translated as CASSIALNTGELFF.

Of note for this clone: The sample carries other DNA sequences with the same CDR3. The rearrangement joins TRBV27 to TRBJ2-1; TRBD1 matches 8 bases. Germline V gene lookup returns CDR1 MNHEY and CDR2 SMNVEV (reference sequence). CDR3 size: 15 residues. V shed 6 bases, J shed 6 bases, and the junction held 10 bases outside the gene matches. Here the CDR3 DNA reads TGTGCCAGCAGACTTACCGGGACAGGACCCAATGAGCAGTTCTTC. This codes for CASRLTGTGPNEQFF.

The rearrangement joins TRBV27 to TRBJ1-2, with TRBD1 as a possible D gene (5 bases). Germline assignment: CDR1 MNHEY and CDR2 SMNVEV (reference sequence). The CDR3 spans 13 residues. Trimming removed 3 bases from V and 4 bases from J, with 9 bases in between. The CDR3 coding sequence is TGTGCCAGCAGTTTTGCCCAGGGCTATGGCTACACCTTC. It is translated as CASSFAQGYGYTF.

This CDR3 is CASSLGLAGADTQYF. CDR3 in DNA: TGTGCCAGCAGCTTAGGGCTAGCGGGGGCAGATACGCAGTATTTT. The J gene is TRBJ2-3, the V gene TRBV7-3; 10 bases are shared with TRBD2. J was trimmed by 4 bases and V by 2 bases; bases with no gene match: 3. Germline V lookup: CDR1 SGHTA, CDR2 FQGTGA. The CDR3 is made up of 15 amino acids.

The rearrangement links TRBV19 to TRBJ1-1; possible D gene TRBD1, 6 bases. The germline V and J ends were trimmed by 5 bases and 5 bases, with 12 bases remaining between them. The CDR3 extends over 13 amino acids. Germline V gene sequence: CDR1 LNHDA, CDR2 SQIVND (reference sequence). Here the CDR3 reads CASSEYRDTEAFF. Written as DNA, the CDR3 is TGTGCCAGTAGTGAATACAGGGATACTGAAGCTTTCTTT. Based on the CDR3 plus reference TRBV19 and TRBJ1-1, the full variable domain is DGGITQSPKYLFRKEGQNVTLSCEQNLNHDAMYWYRQDPGQGLRLIYYSQIVNDFQKGDIAEGYSVSREKKESFPLTVTSAQKNPTAFYLCASSEYRDTEAFFGQGTRLTVV.

This chain joins TRBV19 and TRBJ2-7; possibly TRBD2 for D (5 bases). From germline, CDR1 is LNHDA and CDR2 SQIVND (reference sequence). This CDR3 is 14 amino acids long. V shed 0 bases and J shed 0 bases, with 6 bases lying between them. DNA of the CDR3: TGTGCCAGTAGTATAGAACGGGGCTCCTACGAGCAGTACTTC. This codes for CASSIERGSYEQYF.

The chain combines TRBV10-3 with TRBJ1-1; no firm D call. CDR3 length equals 15 residues. Germline V lookup: CDR1 ENHRY, CDR2 SYGVKD. Trimming took 3 bases from V and 3 from J, leaving 14 bases between them. The CDR3 here is CAISEAVLRDTEAFF. CDR3 bases: TGTGCCATCAGTGAAGCAGTCCTCCGGGACACTGAAGCTTTCTTT.

The chain is built from TRBV2 and TRBJ2-3, with D perhaps TRBD1 (6 bases). V lost 7 bases and J 7 bases, leaving 12 bases between the germline ends. CDR3 length: 12 amino acids. CDR1 and CDR2 (germline): SNHLY, FYNNEI. CDR3 nucleotide sequence: TGTGCCAGCAACTCGGACAGCCATACGCAGTATTTT. It codes for CASNSDSHTQYF. Filled out from reference TRBV2 and TRBJ2-3, the complete variable domain reads EPEVTQTPSHQVTQMGQEVILRCVPISNHLYFYWYRQILGQKVEFLVSFYNNEISEKSEIFDDQFSVERPDGSNFTLKIRSTKLEDSAMYFCASNSDSHTQYFGPGTRLTVL.

The chain has TRBV6-4 and TRBJ1-2; D ambiguous. The CDR3 spans 13 residues. V lost 6 bases to trimming and J lost 6 bases, with 14 bases between them. CDR1 is MRHNA, CDR2 SNTAGT, per germline. The CDR3 sequence: CASSKEGLHGYTF. Here the CDR3 DNA reads TGTGCCAGCAGCAAGGAGGGCCTCCATGGCTACACCTTC.

The J gene is TRBJ2-7, the V gene TRBV2; 9 bases line up with TRBD1. V was clipped by 8 bases and J by 4 bases; unmatched bases: 6. This CDR3 has 13 amino acids. Germline V gives CDR1 SNHLY, CDR2 FYNNEI. The CDR3 region has the DNA TGTGCCAGCCAGGGACAGGGCTCGTACGAGCAGTACTTC. Its translation is CASQGQGSYEQYF.

The CDR3 spells CASSEQGVPYNEQFF. CDR3 nucleotides: TGTGCCAGCAGCGAACAGGGGGTTCCCTACAATGAGCAGTTCTTC. This sequence joins TRBV9 and TRBJ2-1; 8 nucleotides line up with TRBD1. After removal of 3 bases from V and 2 bases from J, the junction contained 4 bases not matched to a gene. The CDR3 runs 15 residues. Germline V gene sequence: CDR1 SGDLS, CDR2 YYNGEE.